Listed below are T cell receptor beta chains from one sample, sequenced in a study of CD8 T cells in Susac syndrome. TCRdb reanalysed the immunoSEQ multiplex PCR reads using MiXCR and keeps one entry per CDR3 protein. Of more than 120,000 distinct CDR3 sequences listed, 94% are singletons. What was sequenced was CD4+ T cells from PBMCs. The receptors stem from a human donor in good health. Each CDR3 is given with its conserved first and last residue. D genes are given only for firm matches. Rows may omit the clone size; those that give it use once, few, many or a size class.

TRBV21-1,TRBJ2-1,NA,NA,TGTGCCAGTCCTACCGGGACTAGCGAAATAGGGTCCTACAATGAGCAGTTCTTC,CASPTGTSEIGSYNEQFF
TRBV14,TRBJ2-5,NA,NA,TGTGCCAGCAGCCTCTGGGCAGGGCCAGGGACCCAGTACTTC,CASSLWAGPGTQYF
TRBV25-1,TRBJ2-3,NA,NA,TGTGCCAGCAGTGAATATGGTCCTAGCACAGATACGCAGTATTTT,CASSEYGPSTDTQYF
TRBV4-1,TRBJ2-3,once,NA,TGCGCCAGCAGCCAAGCCGGCCGAATGACGCCCGATACGCAGTATTTT,CASSQAGRMTPDTQYF
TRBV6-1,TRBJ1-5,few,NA,TGTGCCACCAACCCCCGAGGTCAGCCCCAGCATTTT,CATNPRGQPQHF
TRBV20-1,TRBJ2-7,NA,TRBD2,TGCAGTGCCTTTGGACTAGCGGGACGTGAGCAGTACTTC,CSAFGLAGREQYF
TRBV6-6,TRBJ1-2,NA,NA,TGTGCCAGCAGTTACAAGGGTAGCTATGGCTACACCTTC,CASSYKGSYGYTF
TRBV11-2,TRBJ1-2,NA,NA,TGTGCCAGCAGCACCGACGCCCTTGGCTACACCTTC,CASSTDALGYTF
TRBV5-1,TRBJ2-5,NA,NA,TGCGCCAGCAGCTTAGTAGGACCACAAGAGACCCAGTACTTC,CASSLVGPQETQYF
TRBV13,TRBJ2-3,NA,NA,TGTGCCAGCAGCATTGTCCCTGTAAGCACAGATACGCAGTATTTT,CASSIVPVSTDTQYF
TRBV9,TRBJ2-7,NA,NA,TGTGCCAGCAGCCAGCTAGGCGGACTTAGCGAGCAGTACTTC,CASSQLGGLSEQYF
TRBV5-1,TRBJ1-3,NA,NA,TGCGCCAGCAGCTTGTCGGACATCGCTAGGGACACCATATATTTT,CASSLSDIARDTIYF
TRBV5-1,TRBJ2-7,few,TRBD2,TGCGCCAGCAGCTTGGGACTAGCGAACGAGCAGTACTTC,CASSLGLANEQYF
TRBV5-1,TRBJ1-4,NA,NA,TGCGCCAGCAGCTTAGACGCGTGGAGTGAAAAACTGTTTTTT,CASSLDAWSEKLFF
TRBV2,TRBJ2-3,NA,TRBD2,TGTGCCAGCAGCAGGAGCGGGGTGAGCACAGATACGCAGTATTTT,CASSRSGVSTDTQYF
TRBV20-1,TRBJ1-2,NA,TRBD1,TGCAGTGCCTCAACCGGGACAGGGATCTATGGCTACACCTTC,CSASTGTGIYGYTF
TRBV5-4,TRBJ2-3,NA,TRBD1,TGTGCCAGCAAGAGGACAGGGGAAACAGATACGCAGTATTTT,CASKRTGETDTQYF